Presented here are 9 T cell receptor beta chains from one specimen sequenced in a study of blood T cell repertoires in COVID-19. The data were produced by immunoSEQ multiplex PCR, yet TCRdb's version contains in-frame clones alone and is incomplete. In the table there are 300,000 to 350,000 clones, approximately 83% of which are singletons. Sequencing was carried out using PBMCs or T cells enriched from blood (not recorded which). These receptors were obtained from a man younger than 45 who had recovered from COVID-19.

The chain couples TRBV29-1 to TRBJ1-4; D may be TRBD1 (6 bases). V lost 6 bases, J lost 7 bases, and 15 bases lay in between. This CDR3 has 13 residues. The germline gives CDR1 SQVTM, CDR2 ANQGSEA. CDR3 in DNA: TGCAGCGTACGGACAGCAGCAGGTGAAAAACTGTTTTTT. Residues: CSVRTAAGEKLFF.

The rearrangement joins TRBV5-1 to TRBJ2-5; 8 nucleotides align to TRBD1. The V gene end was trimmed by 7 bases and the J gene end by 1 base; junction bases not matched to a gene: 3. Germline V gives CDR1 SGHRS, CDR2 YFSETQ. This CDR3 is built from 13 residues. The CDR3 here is CASFGQGQETQYF. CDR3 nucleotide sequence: TGCGCCAGCTTCGGACAGGGCCAAGAGACCCAGTACTTC.

The DNA of the CDR3 is TGTGCCAGCAGTGACTCCCAGGGTGTCCATAATTCACCCCTCCACTTT. It specifies CASSDSQGVHNSPLHF. The rearrangement links TRBV25-1 to TRBJ1-6; perhaps TRBD1 as D (5 bases). Germline-derived CDR1 and CDR2 are MGHDK and SYGVNS. The CDR3 sequence is 16 residues long. Trimming removed 3 bases at V and 5 bases at J, with 14 bases between.

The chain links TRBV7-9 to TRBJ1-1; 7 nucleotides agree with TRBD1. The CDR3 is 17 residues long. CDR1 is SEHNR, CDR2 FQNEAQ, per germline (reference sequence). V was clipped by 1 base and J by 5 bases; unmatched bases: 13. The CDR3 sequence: CASSLGSEGGAWTEAFF. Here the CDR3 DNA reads TGTGCCAGCAGCTTAGGCTCCGAAGGGGGCGCATGGACTGAAGCTTTCTTT.

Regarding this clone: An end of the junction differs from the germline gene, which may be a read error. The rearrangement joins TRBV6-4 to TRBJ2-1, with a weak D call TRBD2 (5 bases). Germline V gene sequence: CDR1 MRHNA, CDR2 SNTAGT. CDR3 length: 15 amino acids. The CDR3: CASRDSWRTYNEQFF. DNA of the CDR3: TGTGCCAGCAGGGACTCGTGGCGGACCTACAATGAGCAGTTCTTC.

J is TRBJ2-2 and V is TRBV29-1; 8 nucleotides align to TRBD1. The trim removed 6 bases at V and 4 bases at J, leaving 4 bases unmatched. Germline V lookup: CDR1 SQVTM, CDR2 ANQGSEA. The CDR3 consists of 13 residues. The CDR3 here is CSVQGGTTGELFF. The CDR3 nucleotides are TGCAGCGTACAGGGGGGAACCACCGGGGAGCTGTTTTTT.

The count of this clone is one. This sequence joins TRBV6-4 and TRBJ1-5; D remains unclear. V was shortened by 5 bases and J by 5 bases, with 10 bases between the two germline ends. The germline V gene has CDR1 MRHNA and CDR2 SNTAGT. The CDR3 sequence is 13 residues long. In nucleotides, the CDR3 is TGTGCCAGCAGTCCTACCGTAGATCAGCCCCAGCATTTT. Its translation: CASSPTVDQPQHF.

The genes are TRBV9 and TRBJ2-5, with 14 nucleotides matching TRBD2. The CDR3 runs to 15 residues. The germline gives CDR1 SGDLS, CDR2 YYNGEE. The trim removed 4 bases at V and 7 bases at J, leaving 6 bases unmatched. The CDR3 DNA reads TGTGCCAGCAGCCCCCGGACTAGCGGGGGGAGGACCCAGTACTTC. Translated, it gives CASSPRTSGGRTQYF. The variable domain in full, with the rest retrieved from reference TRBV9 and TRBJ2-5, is DSGVTQTPKHLITATGQRVTLRCSPRSGDLSVYWYQQSLDQGLQFLIQYYNGEERAKGNILERFSAQQFPDLHSELNLSSLELGDSALYFCASSPRTSGGRTQYFGPGTRLLVL.

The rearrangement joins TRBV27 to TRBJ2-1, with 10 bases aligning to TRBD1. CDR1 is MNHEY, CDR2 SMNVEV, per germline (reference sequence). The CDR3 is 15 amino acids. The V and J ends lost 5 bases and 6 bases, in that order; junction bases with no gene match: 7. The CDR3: CASSRRQGARNEQFF. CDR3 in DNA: TGTGCCAGCAGTCGAAGACAGGGGGCGCGCAATGAGCAGTTCTTC.